The clone carrying this T cell receptor (beta chain) was seen many times. This beta chain represents an off-target read in a library built for alpha chains; its size is of limited meaning. The data were taken from a study of spatial heterogeneity in lung cancer. Time point meaning: sample taken at primary tumor resection. The authors sequenced whole RNA from tumor, nontumor lung or frozen PBMC without sorting. MiXCR, run by TCRdb on the 5' RACE reads, gives a single entry per CDR3 protein. The top ten hold under 30% of the sample, which has approximately 11,000 distinct CDR3 sequences, around 6.6% seen once. Material: PBMCs, obtained at surgery. This sequence was found in a male donor with early-stage non-small cell lung cancer.

CDR3 amino acids: CASRGRSLAKNIQYF. CDR3 DNA: TGTGCCAGCAGGGGCCGAAGCTTAGCCAAAAACATTCAGTACTTC. This rearrangement joins TRBV2 to TRBJ2-4; D gene uncertain. The CDR3 sequence is 15 residues long. Trimming removed 6 bases from V and 0 bases from J, with 12 bases in between. Germline values: CDR1 SNHLY, CDR2 FYNNEI.